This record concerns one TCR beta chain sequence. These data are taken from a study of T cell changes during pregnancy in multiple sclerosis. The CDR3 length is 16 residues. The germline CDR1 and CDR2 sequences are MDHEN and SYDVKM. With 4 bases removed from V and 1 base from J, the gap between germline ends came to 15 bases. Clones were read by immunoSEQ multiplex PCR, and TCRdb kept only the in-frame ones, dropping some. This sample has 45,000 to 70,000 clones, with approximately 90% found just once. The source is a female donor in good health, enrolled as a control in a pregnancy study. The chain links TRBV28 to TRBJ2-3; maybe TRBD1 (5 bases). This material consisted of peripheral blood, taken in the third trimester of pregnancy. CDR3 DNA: TGTGCCAGCAGTTCCCCCAGGGTGGATGGCACAGATACGCAGTATTTT. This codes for CASSSPRVDGTDTQYF. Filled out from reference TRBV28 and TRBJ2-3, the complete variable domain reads DVKVTQSSRYLVKRTGEKVFLECVQDMDHENMFWYRQDPGLGLRLIYFSYDVKMKEKGDIPEGYSVSREKKERFSLILESASTNQTSMYLCASSSPRVDGTDTQYFGPGTRLTVL.